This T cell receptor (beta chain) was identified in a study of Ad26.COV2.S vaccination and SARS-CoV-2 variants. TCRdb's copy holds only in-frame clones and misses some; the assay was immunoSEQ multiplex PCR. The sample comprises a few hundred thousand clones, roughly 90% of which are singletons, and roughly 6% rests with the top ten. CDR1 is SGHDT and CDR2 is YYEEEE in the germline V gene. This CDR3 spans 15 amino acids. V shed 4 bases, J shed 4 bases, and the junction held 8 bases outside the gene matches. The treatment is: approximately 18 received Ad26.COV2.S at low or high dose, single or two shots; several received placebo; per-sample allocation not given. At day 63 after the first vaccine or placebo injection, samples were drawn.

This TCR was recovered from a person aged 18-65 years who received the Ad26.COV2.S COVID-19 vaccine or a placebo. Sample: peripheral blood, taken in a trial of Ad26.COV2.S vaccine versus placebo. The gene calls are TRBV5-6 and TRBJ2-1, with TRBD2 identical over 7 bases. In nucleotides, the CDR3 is TGTGCCAGCAGCACCCGTGGGGGGGGATACAATGAGCAGTTCTTC. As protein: CASSTRGGGYNEQFF. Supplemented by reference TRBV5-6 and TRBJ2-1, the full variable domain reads DAGVTQSPTHLIKTRGQQVTLRCSPKSGHDTVSWYQQALGQGPQFIFQYYEEEERQRGNFPDRFSGHQFPNYSSELNVNALLLGDSALYLCASSTRGGGYNEQFFGPGTRLTVL.